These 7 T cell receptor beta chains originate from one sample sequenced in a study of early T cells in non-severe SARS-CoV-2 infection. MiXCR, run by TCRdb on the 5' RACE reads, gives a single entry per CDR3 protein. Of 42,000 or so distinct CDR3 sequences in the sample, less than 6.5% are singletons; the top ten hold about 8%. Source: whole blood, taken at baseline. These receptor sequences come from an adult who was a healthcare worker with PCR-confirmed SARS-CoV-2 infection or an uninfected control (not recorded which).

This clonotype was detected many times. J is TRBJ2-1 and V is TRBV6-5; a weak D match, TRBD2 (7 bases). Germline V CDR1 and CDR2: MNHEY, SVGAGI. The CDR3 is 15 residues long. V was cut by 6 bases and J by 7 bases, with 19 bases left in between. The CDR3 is CASRPGGAPPNEQFF. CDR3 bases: TGTGCCAGCAGGCCGGGGGGCGCCCCTCCGAATGAGCAGTTCTTC.

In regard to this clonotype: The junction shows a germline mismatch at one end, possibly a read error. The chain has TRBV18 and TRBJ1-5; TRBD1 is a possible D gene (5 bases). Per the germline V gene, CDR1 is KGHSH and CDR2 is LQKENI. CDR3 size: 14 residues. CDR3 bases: TGTGCCAGCTCACCATCGAGGGGCAATCGGCCCCAGCATTTT. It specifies CASSPSRGNRPQHF.

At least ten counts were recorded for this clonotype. CDR3 in amino acids: CASKRREMNTEAFF. In nucleotides, the CDR3 is TGTGCCAGTAAAAGACGGGAGATGAACACTGAAGCTTTCTTT. This chain connects TRBV19 to TRBJ1-1; D ambiguous. The CDR3 is made up of 14 amino acids. Trimming stripped 7 bases from V and 0 bases from J, with 12 bases between. Germline lookup yields CDR1 LNHDA and CDR2 SQIVND (reference sequence).

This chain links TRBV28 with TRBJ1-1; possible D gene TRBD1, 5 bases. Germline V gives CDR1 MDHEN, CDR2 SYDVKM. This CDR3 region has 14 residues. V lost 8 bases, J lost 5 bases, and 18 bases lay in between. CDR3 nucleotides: TGTGCCAGCGGGTTAAACGGGGCGTGGACTGAAGCTTTCTTT. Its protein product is CASGLNGAWTEAFF.

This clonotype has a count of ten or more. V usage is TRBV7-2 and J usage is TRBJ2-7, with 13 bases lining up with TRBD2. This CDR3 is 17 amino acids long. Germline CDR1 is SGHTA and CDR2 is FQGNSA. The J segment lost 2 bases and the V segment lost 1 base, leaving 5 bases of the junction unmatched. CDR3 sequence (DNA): TGTGCCAGCAGCTTAGGACCACTAGCGGGGGGGGCCTACGAGCAGTACTTC. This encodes CASSLGPLAGGAYEQYF.

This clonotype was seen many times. This CDR3 reads CATSDFEGNEQFF. In DNA, the CDR3 is TGTGCCACCAGTGATTTCGAAGGGAATGAGCAGTTCTTC. This chain links TRBV24-1 with TRBJ2-1, with no clear D. The CDR3 totals 13 residues. Trimming took 1 base from V and 7 from J, leaving 7 bases between them. The germline gives CDR1 KGHDR, CDR2 SFDVKD.

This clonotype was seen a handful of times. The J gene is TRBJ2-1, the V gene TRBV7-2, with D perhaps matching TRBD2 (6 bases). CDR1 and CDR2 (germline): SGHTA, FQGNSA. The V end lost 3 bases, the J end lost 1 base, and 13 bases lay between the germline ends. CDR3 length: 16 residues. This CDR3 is CASSFQAGPSYNEQFF. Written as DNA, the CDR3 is TGTGCCAGCAGCTTTCAAGCGGGTCCTTCCTACAATGAGCAGTTCTTC.